This T cell receptor beta chain was captured in a study of T cell repertoires in cytomegalovirus infection. Whole-study context: CMV infection plus the matching HLA type was flagged by public TCR beta signatures.

Comments on this clonotype: Its target is unknown.

CDR1 is DFQATT and CDR2 is SNEGSKA in the germline V gene (reference sequence). The CDR3 is 14 amino acids. V was clipped by 1 base and J by 8 bases; unmatched bases: 7. TCRdb reprocessed the reads via MiXCR and lists one record per CDR3 protein. Of under 800,000 distinct CDR3 sequences listed, approximately 24% are singletons. Regarding the study as a whole: Cumulated frequencies of public TCR beta families served to identify carriers of CMV plus the relevant HLA. Dominating the ex vivo response were TCR beta clonotypes that were CMV-specific and HLA-C-restricted.

The chain combines TRBV20-1 with TRBJ1-2, with 10 positions matching TRBD1. Sequencing was done on a sample of CD8+ T cells from PBMCs. This clonotype was sampled from a human donor in good health (CMV status not recorded). Some clones in this sample may be carry-over from other donors' samples. The CDR3 spells CSARGRQGARGYTF. The CDR3, as DNA: TGCAGTGCTAGAGGAAGACAGGGGGCTCGCGGCTACACCTTC.